This TCR beta chain was identified in a study of cytotoxic CD8 clonotypes in ibrutinib-treated CLL. Whole-study context: Among the patients, more than ten presented as relapsed/refractory and about 16 as treatment-naive; 17 to 18 showed unmutated IGHV. Response sampling occurred after a median roughly 11 months of treatment (range 6 to 36).

Data came from immunoSEQ multiplex PCR; TCRdb stores just in-frame clones and leaves some out. The data show 45,000 to 65,000 clones, approximately 87% seen once. Germline assignment: CDR1 MNHEY and CDR2 SVGAGI. CDR3 size: 13 residues. The V and J ends lost 0 bases and 6 bases respectively, with 6 bases between them. Genomic DNA (around 2 micrograms) was obtained from cryopreserved PBMCs for construction of TCR beta libraries. This sequence originates from a human donor with chronic lymphocytic leukemia. The material was PBMCs, obtained after 24 months of ibrutinib treatment. The rearrangement uses TRBV6-5 and TRBJ1-5; D is unresolved. CDR3 sequence reads: CASSYSRGQPQHF. CDR3 DNA: TGTGCCAGCAGTTACTCACGGGGTCAGCCCCAGCATTTT.